The 23 T cell receptor beta chains listed next were all sequenced from one sample in a study of blood T cell repertoires in COVID-19. The method was immunoSEQ multiplex PCR; TCRdb's version includes in-frame clones alone and lacks a portion of them. Here the sample spans some 300,000 clones, roughly 87% being singletons. Material: PBMCs or T cells enriched from blood (not recorded which). These receptors were taken from a woman aged 25 to 45 who had recovered from COVID-19.

The chain employs TRBV7-6 and TRBJ2-1; 7 nucleotides align to TRBD2. This CDR3 is built from 18 residues. Germline lookup yields CDR1 SGHVS and CDR2 FNYEAQ. V dropped 2 bases and J dropped 5; count of bases not matched to a gene: 15. The chain's CDR3 is CASSLIPSGISGDNEQFF. The CDR3, as DNA: TGTGCCAGCAGCTTAATACCTAGCGGAATATCCGGGGACAATGAGCAGTTCTTC.

This chain connects TRBV5-1 to TRBJ2-3; 7 nucleotides match TRBD2. The germline gives CDR1 SGHRS, CDR2 YFSETQ. The V segment lost 2 bases and the J segment 4 bases; nucleotides outside the gene matches: 7. The CDR3 totals 15 residues. The CDR3 nucleotides are TGCGCCAGCAGCTTCCGCGGGGGATCCGCAGATACGCAGTATTTT. Translated, it gives CASSFRGGSADTQYF.

The chain has TRBV30 and TRBJ2-1; 10 bases fit TRBD1. Trimming removed 3 bases from V and 8 bases from J; junction bases left unmatched: 4. This CDR3 is 13 amino acids long. The germline gives CDR1 GTSNPN, CDR2 SVGIG (reference sequence). The CDR3 is CAWSRDRGYEQFF. The CDR3 nucleotides are TGTGCCTGGAGCCGGGACAGGGGCTATGAGCAGTTCTTC.

The rearrangement links TRBV15 to TRBJ1-1; the D gene is possibly TRBD1 (6 bases). Germline loops: CDR1 LNHNV, CDR2 YYDKDF (reference sequence). CDR3 length equals 16 residues. V lost 1 base to trimming and J lost 0 bases, with 12 bases between them. The CDR3 loop reads CATSRAPDSMNTEAFF. The CDR3 bases are TGTGCCACCAGCAGAGCACCGGACAGCATGAACACTGAAGCTTTCTTT.

V usage is TRBV2 and J usage is TRBJ2-3, with 8 bases lining up with TRBD1. J lost 4 bases, V lost 11 bases, and 5 bases had no gene match. From germline, CDR1 is SNHLY and CDR2 FYNNEI. This CDR3 region has 12 residues. In DNA form, the CDR3 reads TGTGCCGGCCAGGGGGCCTCAGATACGCAGTATTTT. Encoded protein: CAGQGASDTQYF.

J is TRBJ1-2 and V is TRBV6-4; maybe TRBD1 (5 bases). The CDR3 has 11 amino acids. The ends were cut back, 8 bases at V and 7 bases at J, with 11 bases in the middle. The germline gives CDR1 MRHNA, CDR2 SNTAGT. This chain's CDR3 is CASGDSRGYTF. The CDR3 bases are TGTGCCAGCGGAGACAGTCGTGGCTACACCTTC.

This chain joins TRBV6-4 and TRBJ2-1; 8 nucleotides agree with TRBD2. The CDR3 contains 15 residues. V was pared by 2 bases and J by 2 bases, with 2 bases of the junction left unmatched. Looked up from germline, CDR1 is MRHNA and CDR2 is SNTAGT. DNA of the CDR3: TGTGCCAGCAGTGACGTAGCGGGACCCTACAATGAGCAGTTCTTC. The encoded protein is CASSDVAGPYNEQFF.

The chain couples TRBV7-9 to TRBJ2-7; 13 bases line up with TRBD2. This CDR3 region has 15 residues. Germline trimming cut 5 bases from V and 3 bases from J; bases unmatched to any gene: 4. The germline CDR1 and CDR2 sequences are SEHNR and FQNEAQ (reference sequence). CDR3 residues: CASSPRTSGSYEQYF. Here the CDR3 DNA reads TGTGCCAGCAGCCCTCGGACTAGCGGGAGCTACGAGCAGTACTTC.

This clone was seen more than once but under ten times. The V and J genes are TRBV4-1 and TRBJ1-1; D not resolved. V lost 1 base and J 0 bases, leaving 12 bases between the germline ends. Per germline, CDR1 MGHRA and CDR2 YSYEKL. The CDR3 sequence is 16 residues long. The CDR3 DNA follows: TGCGCCAGCAGCCAAGCCGAGTCGGCGGTGAACACTGAAGCTTTCTTT. This codes for CASSQAESAVNTEAFF.

The chain recombines TRBV7-6 with TRBJ1-2, with no clear D. V gave up 1 base and J gave up 6 bases, with 12 bases separating them. The CDR3 spans 14 residues. Per the germline V gene, CDR1 is SGHVS and CDR2 is FNYEAQ. The CDR3 loop reads CASSLDPAAHGYTF. The CDR3 region has the DNA TGTGCCAGCAGCTTAGACCCAGCGGCCCATGGCTACACCTTC.

The V call is TRBV3-1 (or the pseudogene TRBV3-2), the J call TRBJ2-2; unclear D gene. The germline CDR1 and CDR2 sequences are LGHDT and YNNKEL (reference sequence). This CDR3 is built from 17 residues. V lost 2 bases, J lost 7 bases, and 20 bases lay in between. The DNA of the CDR3 is TGTGCCAGCAGCCAACCACCTAGAAGTTCTTACATCGGGGAGCTGTTTTTT. As protein: CASSQPPRSSYIGELFF.

The J gene is TRBJ1-1, the V gene TRBV15; the D gene is possibly TRBD1 (5 bases). The CDR3 totals 16 residues. The V end lost 0 bases, the J end lost 1 base, and 12 bases lay between the germline ends. Germline-derived CDR1 and CDR2 are LNHNV and YYDKDF (reference sequence). CDR3 sequence reads: CATSRDWRGWNTEAFF. CDR3 DNA: TGTGCCACCAGCAGAGATTGGAGGGGCTGGAACACTGAAGCTTTCTTT. Based on the CDR3 plus reference TRBV15 and TRBJ1-1, the full variable domain is DAMVIQNPRYQVTQFGKPVTLSCSQTLNHNVMYWYQQKSSQAPKLLFHYYDKDFNNEADTPDNFQSRRPNTSFCFLDIRSPGLGDTAMYLCATSRDWRGWNTEAFFGQGTRLTVV.

The chain's CDR3 is CASSPDTSYNSPLHF. CDR3 DNA: TGTGCCAGCAGCCCTGACACGTCCTATAATTCACCCCTCCACTTT. This chain joins TRBV2 and TRBJ1-6, with D uncertain. CDR1 is SNHLY and CDR2 is FYNNEI in the germline V gene. Trimming stripped 6 bases from V and 1 base from J, with 10 bases between. The CDR3 totals 15 residues.

The V call is TRBV28, the J call TRBJ2-1; TRBD1 aligns across 7 bases. Germline V lookup: CDR1 MDHEN, CDR2 SYDVKM. With V trimmed by 3 bases and J by 9 bases, 8 bases remained unmatched. CDR3 length: 14 residues. The CDR3 region is CASSFGPDRVEQFF. The CDR3 nucleotides are TGTGCCAGCAGTTTCGGGCCTGACAGGGTTGAGCAGTTCTTC.

The chain joins TRBV15 to TRBJ1-1, with D tentatively TRBD1 (6 bases). The V end lost 2 bases, the J end lost 1 base, and 29 bases lay between the germline ends. The CDR3 contains 21 residues. Germline CDR1 LNHNV, CDR2 YYDKDF (reference sequence). The CDR3 reads CATSRQLTIPTGPDGNTEAFF. The CDR3 nucleotides read TGTGCCACCAGCAGACAACTAACTATTCCGACAGGCCCGGACGGGAACACTGAAGCTTTCTTT.

The CDR3 nucleotides are TGTGCCAGTAGTGTCGACAGCGCTTTGGGCTATGGCTACACCTTC. Its translation is CASSVDSALGYGYTF. The chain uses TRBV19 and TRBJ1-2; the D gene is possibly TRBD1 (5 bases). The CDR3 spans 15 residues. Trimming left V 5 bases short and J 4 bases short, with 17 bases between. Looked up from germline, CDR1 is LNHDA and CDR2 is SQIVND (reference sequence).

Points on this clone: Other DNA sequences from this sample encode an identical CDR3 as well. The V gene is TRBV6-5, the J gene TRBJ2-7; 10 nucleotides align to TRBD2. V was clipped by 4 bases and J by 2 bases; unmatched bases: 2. CDR3 size: 14 residues. CDR1 and CDR2 from the germline V gene are MNHEY and SVGAGI. The CDR3 reads CASSLAGGTYEQYF. In DNA form, the CDR3 reads TGTGCCAGCAGTTTAGCGGGGGGCACCTACGAGCAGTACTTC.

This clone was found a few times. This chain links TRBV4-1 with TRBJ1-3, with 7 bases identical to TRBD1. Per germline, CDR1 MGHRA and CDR2 YSYEKL. V lost 4 bases and J lost 5; bases outside the gene matches: 8. The CDR3 consists of 15 residues. This CDR3 is CASSPDRVSRNTIYF. CDR3 DNA sequence: TGCGCCAGCAGCCCTGACAGGGTCTCAAGAAACACCATATATTTT.

This clone appeared a single time. The CDR3 DNA sequence: TGTGCCAGCTCTTCCGCGAGGGTTCCTAACTATGGCTACACCTTC. This codes for CASSSARVPNYGYTF. The V call is TRBV11-2, the J call TRBJ1-2; no clear D. CDR1 is SGHAT and CDR2 is FQNNGV in the germline V gene. The length of the CDR3 is 15 residues. V was pared by 8 bases and J by 0 bases, with 16 bases between.

This clone was seen once. This chain links TRBV4-1 with TRBJ2-3; 8 bases are shared with TRBD1. Germline CDR1 MGHRA, CDR2 YSYEKL. V dropped 4 bases and J dropped 6; count of bases not matched to a gene: 3. The CDR3 is 13 residues long. CDR3 region: CASSLTGGDTQYF. The CDR3 coding sequence is TGCGCCAGCAGCCTCACAGGGGGGGATACGCAGTATTTT.

The chain carries TRBV28 and TRBJ1-5; a weak D match, TRBD1 (5 bases). The CDR3 extends over 13 amino acids. Per the germline V gene, CDR1 is MDHEN and CDR2 is SYDVKM. V shed 7 bases and J shed 1 base, with 8 bases lying between them. The CDR3 nucleotides are TGTGCCAGCACAAGACAGAGCAATCAGCCCCAGCATTTT. Its protein is CASTRQSNQPQHF.

In DNA, the CDR3 is TGTGCCAGCAGCTTAGAGGGGACAGGGTTAGCTTTCTTT. It encodes CASSLEGTGLAFF. This chain uses TRBV11-2 with TRBJ1-1, with TRBD1 identical over 9 bases. Germline-derived CDR1 and CDR2 are SGHAT and FQNNGV. The J segment lost 10 bases and the V segment lost 0 bases, leaving 3 bases of the junction unmatched. CDR3 length equals 13 residues.

This CDR3 reads CASSLAGNGYTF. The CDR3 coding sequence is TGTGCCAGCAGCTTGGCAGGGAATGGCTACACCTTC. V is TRBV5-5 and J is TRBJ1-2; weak D call: TRBD1 (5 bases). This CDR3 has 12 amino acids. V shed 0 bases and J shed 6 bases, with 6 bases lying between them. Germline V gene sequence: CDR1 SGHKS, CDR2 YYEKEE (reference sequence).